This T cell receptor beta chain appears in the sequencing data of a study of blood T cell repertoires in COVID-19. Study-wide context: Donors in the United States, Italy and Spain gave samples during acute or convalescent COVID-19.

Germline values: CDR1 SGDLS, CDR2 YYNGEE. V lost 3 bases to trimming and J lost 3 bases; unmatched junction nucleotides: 14. The CDR3 covers 18 residues. Per the study methods: For nucleated cells, counts were estimated from reference gene primer amplification. Only in-frame clones appear in the TCRdb table, and some are missing; sequencing was by immunoSEQ multiplex PCR. That table furnishes V, J and clone size, whereas the DNA furnished D and trimming. The sample holds just over 80,000 clones, about four fifths seen once. The chain has TRBV9 and TRBJ2-2; 7 bases are shared with TRBD1. The sample comprised peripheral blood. The sequence came from an elderly woman with active or convalescent COVID-19. CDR3 residues: CASSARQGLLGDTGELFF. The CDR3, as DNA: TGTGCCAGCAGCGCCAGACAGGGCCTCCTTGGGGACACCGGGGAGCTGTTTTTT. Drawing the rest from reference TRBV9 and TRBJ2-2, the complete variable domain is DSGVTQTPKHLITATGQRVTLRCSPRSGDLSVYWYQQSLDQGLQFLIQYYNGEERAKGNILERFSAQQFPDLHSELNLSSLELGDSALYFCASSARQGLLGDTGELFFGEGSRLTVL.